This TCR beta chain appears in the sequencing data of a study of spatial heterogeneity in lung cancer (dated by TCRdb to about 2019). Looking at the study overall: Beta-chain transcripts were consistently detected in greater numbers than alpha-chain transcripts, which likely reflected higher beta-chain transcript abundance. TCR transcript counts in tumor regions correlated strongly with a T cell transcriptional module score from matched bulk RNA-seq. In the raw uncorrected reads, each unique combination of TCR and UMI appeared more than ten times on average. In non-small cell lung cancer, the study quantitatively compared TCR alpha and beta repertoires across several tumor regions, matched nontumor lung, and blood. The study linked features of the TCR repertoire to counts of nonsynonymous mutations, which were determined by whole-exome sequencing of tumor tissue. At surgery, both alpha and beta chains were TCR-sequenced in 200 to 250 tumor regions, fewer than 65 matched nontumor lung samples and 56 PBMC samples.

This clonotype is medium-sized (0.01 to 0.1%) in terms of sample share. The antigen it recognizes is unknown. Base-call qualities are not available, and no considerably larger clone is one nucleotide away. Library preparation used 5' RACE. Sequencing used a NextSeq 500. The TCR library protocol attached a unique molecular identifier to each TCR cDNA molecule to allow correction of PCR and sequencing errors. The source study handled its data this way. TCR identification, UMI-based error correction and CDR3 extraction were all carried out with Decombinator tools. TCRs above a frequency of 2 per 1,000, corresponding to the top 1% of the tumor frequency distribution, were defined as expanded. Expanded tumor TCRs statistically deemed absent (corrected P<0.05) from at least one tumor region were classed as regional, and all other expanded tumor TCRs were classed as ubiquitous. Renyi diversity was computed with the R vegan package after each repertoire had been subsampled 100 times to 5,000 TCRs. CDR3 similarity networks were built from amino acid triplet string-kernel similarity, with CDR3s being connected when pairwise similarity was above 0.82. TCRdb itself trimmed the public reads at Q25 with fastp, ran MiXCR and retained productive beta chains. Identical CDR3 proteins give one entry, which carries the most common genes and DNA. The V and J calls come from TCRdb's annotation, not from the publication. This sample comprises roughly 3,200 distinct CDR3 sequences, less than 3.5% of them detected only once. Of the sample, about 15% is held by the ten largest clones.

What the work shows at the level of the full study, not this receptor alone: TCR-seq coverage of tumor T cells was estimated to be only about 7% for alpha chains and roughly 14% for beta chains. Counts of ubiquitous and regional expanded TCRs were found to correlate with counts of ubiquitous and regional nonsynonymous mutations, respectively. Confirming at a functional level the hypothesis that regional TCRs recognize regional mutations was considered to require additional single-cell paired TCR alpha and beta sequencing. A correlation was observed between the number of expanded intratumoral alpha and beta TCRs and the tumor nonsynonymous mutation count.

Including cysteine and phenylalanine, the CDR3 has 15 amino acids. Only the CDR3 DNA is retained, 45 bases long and in frame from the first base. V is pared back by 2 bases and J by 1 base, with 12 bases lying between the germline termini. Based on the germline V gene (reference sequence), the CDR1 and CDR2 sequences are SGHKS and YYEKEE. According to the study, the label for this sample's time point signals: sample taken at primary tumor resection. Samples were obtained from fewer than 80 patients with early-stage, untreated non-small cell lung cancer from the lung TRACERx cohort. For TCR sequencing, whole RNA was extracted from tumor and nontumor lung tissue, or from cryopreserved PBMC samples, and no cell sorting was done. Only patients for whom sufficient RNA was available from at least two tumor regions were selected for TCR sequencing. Before being selected, tumor and adjacent nontumor lung specimens were reviewed by a lung pathologist.

The chain links TRBV5-5 with TRBJ1-1; possibly the D gene is TRBD1, per 5 matching bases. This receptor was obtained from a male donor with early-stage non-small cell lung cancer. The material was lung tumor tissue, obtained at surgery. This receptor carries the CDR3 CASSFQWGTNTEAFF. The nucleotides are TGTGCCAGCAGCTTTCAGTGGGGGACGAACACTGAAGCTTTCTTT.